This TCR beta chain was profiled in a study of blood T cells in healthy people across ages. General study findings and limits: Changes in expanded clonotypes were possibly confounded, as the CMV status of donors was unknown. Naive T cell percentage showed a strong correlation with the diversity of TCR beta.

The V gene's germline CDR1 is SGDLS and CDR2 YYNGEE. The CDR3 has 16 amino acids. V gave up 4 bases and J gave up 3 bases, with 19 bases separating them. The authors ran a second PCR of about 6 to 11 cycles using a sample-barcoded 5' primer and a J-beta primer mix. Every sample gave at least 2.5 million paired-end reads containing CDR3. TCRdb reprocessed the 5' RACE reads with MiXCR, giving one entry per CDR3 protein. Of some 730,000 distinct CDR3 sequences in the sample, 22% were seen once. Each sample used at least 7 million PBMCs. Regarding this clonotype: Its antigen is unknown.

V gene TRBV9 combines with J gene TRBJ1-2, with D tentatively TRBD1 (6 bases). The clonotype comes from a man aged 65 to 79 in good health. Sequenced: blood. The CDR3 DNA follows: TGTGCCAGCAGCATAGGGGGGGCGCGAAAGGACTATGGCTACACCTTC. It translates to CASSIGGARKDYGYTF.